This paragraph covers one T cell receptor (beta chain) sequence. No antigen is known for it. Diagnoses were made from clinical symptoms, serum measures (thyroxine and TRAb), thyroid ultrasound and orbital computed tomography. This entry comes from a study of T cells in Graves' hyperthyroidism and ophthalmopathy. Study-level points and caveats: Ophthalmopathy got predicted by the model a median roughly 6.1 months before its onset.

CDR3 length equals 13 residues. V was clipped by 6 bases and J by 2 bases, with 11 bases between them. CDR1 and CDR2 from the germline V gene are SQVTM and ANQGSEA. RNA transcripts served as the template for amplifying TCR beta CDR3 regions. First-round RT-PCR targeting the TCR CDR3 was performed with the HTBI primer set. TCRdb reprocessed the multiplex PCR reads with MiXCR, giving one entry per CDR3 protein. The sample has approximately 530,000 distinct CDR3 sequences, about 20% seen once. This sequence was found in a man aged 40-55 years with Graves' ophthalmopathy. Sample: blood. The chain combines TRBV29-1 with TRBJ1-3; D perhaps matches TRBD1 (5 bases). The CDR3 reads CSVLSRAGNTIYF. The CDR3 coding sequence is TGCAGCGTCCTCTCCAGGGCTGGAAACACCATATATTTT.